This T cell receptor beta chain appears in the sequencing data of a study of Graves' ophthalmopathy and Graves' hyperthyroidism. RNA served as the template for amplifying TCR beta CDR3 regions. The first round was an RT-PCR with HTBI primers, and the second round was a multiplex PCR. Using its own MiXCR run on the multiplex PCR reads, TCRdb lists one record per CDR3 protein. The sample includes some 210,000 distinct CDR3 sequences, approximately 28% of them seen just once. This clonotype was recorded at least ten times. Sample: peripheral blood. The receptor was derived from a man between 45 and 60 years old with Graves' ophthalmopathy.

The CDR3 loop reads CASNPRENTGELFF. The DNA of the CDR3 is TGTGCCAGCAACCCGAGGGAGAACACCGGGGAGCTGTTTTTT. This chain joins TRBV28 and TRBJ2-2; maybe TRBD2 (5 bases). From germline, CDR1 is MDHEN and CDR2 SYDVKM. The CDR3 covers 14 residues. Trimming pared 7 bases from V and 1 base from J, leaving 10 bases between.